This entry lists 5 T cell receptor beta chains sequenced from one sample in a study of cytomegalovirus exposure and HLA in healthy donors (dated by TCRdb to 2015 to 2018). The method behind the library was the immunoSEQ multiplex PCR assay. TCRdb obtained this table from immuneACCESS and retained in-frame rearrangements with V and J assigned. These tables miss some clones; where compared with another copy, unresolved V genes account for less than half of the shortfall, and the remainder is unexplained. This sample comprises around 86,000 clones, approximately 95% of them detected only once. The top ten clonotypes cover 0.95% to 1.3% of the sample. The sample was PBMCs. Receptors were obtained from a woman in her twenties or thirties in good health and CMV-seropositive.

The gene calls are TRBV7-9 and TRBJ2-7; D not certain. CDR3 length equals 12 residues. Germline CDR1 and CDR2: SEHNR and FQNEAQ (reference sequence). The germline V and J ends were trimmed by 3 bases and 4 bases, with 7 bases remaining between them. The CDR3 here is CASSFLPYEQYF. The DNA for the CDR3 is TGTGCCAGCAGCTTTCTCCCGTACGAGCAGTACTTC.

V usage is TRBV5-6 and J usage is TRBJ2-7; 9 bases map to TRBD2. V dropped 4 bases and J dropped 5; count of bases not matched to a gene: 7. The germline CDR1 and CDR2 sequences are SGHDT and YYEEEE. This CDR3 has 14 amino acids. The CDR3 loop reads CASSLAGWRDEQYF. CDR3 DNA: TGTGCCAGCAGCCTAGCGGGATGGAGGGACGAGCAGTACTTC.

The chain joins TRBV5-4 to TRBJ2-7; D is possibly TRBD1 (5 bases). Trimming cost V 0 bases and J 5 bases, with 18 bases left between them. The CDR3 sequence is 16 residues long. Germline CDR1 and CDR2: SGHNT and YYREEE (reference sequence). CDR3 nucleotides: TGTGCCAGCAGCTTGGTGGAAGGGCCAGGGTCTGACGAGCAGTACTTC. It specifies CASSLVEGPGSDEQYF.

Only one count was recorded for this clone. The V call is TRBV27, the J call TRBJ2-5; 8 bases agree with TRBD1. Germline CDR1 is MNHEY and CDR2 is SMNVEV (reference sequence). The CDR3 has 14 residues. V shed 5 bases, J shed 5 bases, and the junction held 7 bases outside the gene matches. The CDR3 region is CASSPRTGFETQYF. The DNA for the CDR3 is TGTGCCAGCAGTCCAAGGACAGGGTTTGAGACCCAGTACTTC.

V and J are TRBV30 and TRBJ2-1; D perhaps matches TRBD2 (6 bases). V lost 2 bases to trimming and J lost 8 bases, with 10 bases between them. This CDR3 spans 12 amino acids. Per the germline V gene, CDR1 is GTSNPN and CDR2 is SVGIG (reference sequence). CDR3 DNA sequence: TGTGCCTGGAGTCAGACTAGTGATGAGCAGTTCTTC. Translating it yields CAWSQTSDEQFF. Based on the CDR3 plus reference TRBV30 and TRBJ2-1, the full variable domain is SQTIHQWPATLVQPVGSPLSLECTVEGTSNPNLYWYRQAAGRGLQLLFYSVGIGQISSEVPQNLSASRPQDRQFILSSKKLLLSDSGFYLCAWSQTSDEQFFGPGTRLTVL.